This record covers a single T cell receptor (beta chain). The target antigen is unknown. Germline CDR1 reads MDHEN; CDR2 reads SYDVKM. Losses at the gene ends were 5 bases for V and 1 base for J; bases not matched to a gene: 12. The length of the CDR3 is 17 residues. Here immunoSEQ multiplex PCR was the method, and the copy in TCRdb shows in-frame clones only, minus some. The sample consists of about 360,000 clones, roughly 85% of them appearing once. These data originate in a study of cytomegalovirus exposure and HLA in healthy donors. Looking at the study overall: The 120 or so validation repertoires, a later analysis reported, used the same platform as the approximately 650 first-cohort repertoires.

Study results and limitations: Listed as cytomegalovirus-associated were approximately 160 TCR beta chains. Clusters of TCRs from the first cohort tended to co-occur in the roughly 120 validation repertoires (as a later analysis found).

The specimen was PBMCs. The rearrangement joins TRBV28 to TRBJ1-2; TRBD1 agrees at 8 bases. The receptor's source is a young woman in good health and CMV-seronegative. CDR3 residues: CASSNDRGRVFNYGYTF. The CDR3 DNA sequence: TGTGCCAGCAGTAACGACAGGGGTAGGGTATTTAACTATGGCTACACCTTC.